This TCR beta chain was sequenced in a study of cytomegalovirus exposure and HLA in healthy donors. Findings and caveats of the study: Highly shared variants forming one cluster were likely a sequencing artifact. Sequencing depth across donors, presence/absence analyses assumed, was roughly uniform.

Remarks on this clone: The target antigen is unknown.

PCR amplification relied on 60 Vbeta primers (plus 13 Jbeta primers). Source study methods: A follow-up analysis tallied 70 million to 80 million unique TCR beta chains, some 11 million shared. The table came from immunoSEQ multiplex PCR; TCRdb's copy has only in-frame clones and leaves some out. V and J calls and clone size come straight from that table; D and trimming were deduced from the DNA. The data hold 95,000 to 150,000 clones, with around 78% observed a single time. V lost 1 base, J lost 6 bases, and 15 bases lay in between. CDR3 length equals 15 residues. In germline, CDR1 is LNHNV, CDR2 YYDKDF (reference sequence).

This TCR came from a woman aged 25 to 39 in good health and CMV-seropositive. The V and J genes are TRBV15 and TRBJ1-1; D is perhaps TRBD1 (5 bases). The sample comprised PBMCs. CDR3 residues: CATSRGWGGVAEAFF. The CDR3 DNA is TGTGCCACCAGCAGAGGATGGGGGGGGGTGGCTGAAGCTTTCTTT.